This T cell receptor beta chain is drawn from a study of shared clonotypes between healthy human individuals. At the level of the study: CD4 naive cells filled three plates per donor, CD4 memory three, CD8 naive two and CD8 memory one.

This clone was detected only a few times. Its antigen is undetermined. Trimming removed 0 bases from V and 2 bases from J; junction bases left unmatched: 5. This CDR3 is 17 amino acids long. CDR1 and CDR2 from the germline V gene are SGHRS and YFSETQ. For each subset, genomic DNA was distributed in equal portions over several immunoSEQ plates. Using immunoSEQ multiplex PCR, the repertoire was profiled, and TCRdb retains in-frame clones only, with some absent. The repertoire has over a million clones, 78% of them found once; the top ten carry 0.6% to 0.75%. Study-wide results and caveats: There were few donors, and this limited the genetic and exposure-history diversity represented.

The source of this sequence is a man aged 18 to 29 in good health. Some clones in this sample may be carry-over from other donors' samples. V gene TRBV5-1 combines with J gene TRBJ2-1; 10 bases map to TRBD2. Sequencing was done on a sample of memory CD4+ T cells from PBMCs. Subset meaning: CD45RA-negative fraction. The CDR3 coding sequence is TGCGCCAGCAGCTTGGCTCCTAGCGGGAGTCCCTACAATGAGCAGTTCTTC. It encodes CASSLAPSGSPYNEQFF.